This T cell receptor (beta chain) appears in the sequencing data of a study of cytomegalovirus exposure and HLA in healthy donors. Study-level background: Earlier findings included roughly 120 million unique TCR beta sequences obtained from 150 million to 200 million T cells.

A word on this clone: Its antigen is not identified.

General study findings and limits: Some V segments could not be told apart, so they were left out, TRBV6-2 and TRBV6-3 among them. The authors later found most CMV-associated TCR beta chains appeared HLA-restricted. Another analysis was done later, and it associated approximately 15,000 TCR beta sequences with HLA alleles at 0.05 false discovery rate.

Germline CDR1 is SGDLS and CDR2 is YYNGEE. V trimming: 4 bases; J trimming: 1 base; junction bases outside the gene matches: 9. This CDR3 is 16 amino acids long. The study ran its PCR with 60 Vbeta and 13 Jbeta primers. This table comes from immunoSEQ multiplex PCR, and its TCRdb copy is limited to in-frame clones, with some not included. This sample has 120,000 or so clones, with approximately 82% found just once. This clonotype was sampled from a man aged 30-40 years in good health and CMV-seropositive. This rearrangement joins TRBV9 to TRBJ2-5; 8 positions match TRBD2. The material sequenced was PBMCs. As DNA, the CDR3 is TGTGCCAGCAGCCCAACGGGGGGACTAGGCCAAGAGACCCAGTACTTC. This encodes CASSPTGGLGQETQYF.